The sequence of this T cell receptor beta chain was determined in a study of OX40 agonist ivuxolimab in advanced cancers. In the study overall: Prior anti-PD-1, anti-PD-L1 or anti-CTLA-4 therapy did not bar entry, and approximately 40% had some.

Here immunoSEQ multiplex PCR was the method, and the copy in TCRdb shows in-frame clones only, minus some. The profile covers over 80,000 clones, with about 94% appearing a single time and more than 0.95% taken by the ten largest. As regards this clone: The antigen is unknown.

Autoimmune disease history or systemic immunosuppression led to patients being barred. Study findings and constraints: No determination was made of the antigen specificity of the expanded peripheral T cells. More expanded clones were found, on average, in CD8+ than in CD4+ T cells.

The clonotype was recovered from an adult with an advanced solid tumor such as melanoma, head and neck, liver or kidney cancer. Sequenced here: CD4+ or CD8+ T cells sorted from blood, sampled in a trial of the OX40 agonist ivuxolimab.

In nucleotides, the CDR3 is TGTGCCTGGAGTGGGCAGGAGGCTACTGAAGCTTTCTTT. Its protein is CAWSGQEATEAFF. The chain links TRBV30 to TRBJ1-1; the D is unclear. This CDR3 has 13 residues. Germline V CDR1 and CDR2: GTSNPN, SVGIG (reference sequence). Trimming removed 1 base at V and 5 bases at J, with 11 bases between.